Sequencing of this T cell receptor (beta chain) was carried out in a study of read filtering for tumor transcriptome and immune sequencing. Sampling of bone marrow took place during active disease in every patient. Turning to this clonotype: Its antigen is unidentified. One base away lies a much larger clone, so this may be a sequencing read error.

Study results and caveats: About 80% of IR-seq clonotypes had a single read, yet these held roughly 3.3% of reads. Compared with RNA-seq, IR-seq gave much higher clonotype depth and reliability. Correlation between methods rose after single-read clonotypes were removed.

The length of the CDR3 is 13 residues. Germline loops: CDR1 LGHNT, CDR2 FRNRAP. This library used 300 to 450 ng RNA and molecular barcoded adaptors spanning alpha/delta and beta/gamma chains. TCRdb analysed the reads with MiXCR anew, one entry per CDR3 protein. The data contain around 140,000 distinct CDR3 sequences, over 10% of them singletons. The receptor comes from a donor at least 40 years old with multiple myeloma. Material for sequencing was a population of CD138-negative cells sorted from bone marrow. The chain employs TRBV12-5 and TRBJ1-1; maybe TRBD1 (6 bases). The DNA of the CDR3 is TGTGCTAGTGGTTTCAGGGGAGTAACTGAAACTTTCTTT. Its protein product is CASGFRGVTETFF.